The 8 T cell receptor beta chains in this list originate from one sample, sequenced in a study of naive and memory T cell subsets. Both TRBC1 and TRBC2 were covered by a beta constant-region primer of two equimolar oligonucleotides. Nested alpha and beta constant-region primers with the SP2 primer drove four PCR rounds on ligated cDNA. TCRdb re-called the UMI-ligation and nested PCR reads through MiXCR, storing one row per CDR3 protein. Counted here are 95,000 to 150,000 distinct CDR3 sequences, 35% to 40% occurring once; the ten biggest clones make up 0.9%. The sequenced sample was central memory CD4+ T cells from blood. The receptors were sampled from a human donor in good health.

The rearrangement joins TRBV6-2 or TRBV6-3 to TRBJ2-6; 9 positions match TRBD1. V was pared by 5 bases and J by 3 bases, with 14 bases of the junction left unmatched. Germline lookup yields CDR1 MNHEY and CDR2 SVGEGT. This CDR3 has 19 amino acids. In nucleotides, the CDR3 is TGTGCCAGCAGTACCCTGCTTTCGGGACAGGGAAGTGGGGCCAACGTCCTGACTTTC. Residues: CASSTLLSGQGSGANVLTF.

CDR3 in amino acids: CAWGGRTQYF. The CDR3 DNA sequence: TGTGCCTGGGGGGGGCGTACGCAGTATTTT. J is TRBJ2-3 and V is TRBV30, with D possibly called TRBD1 or TRBD2 (6 bases each). The CDR3 has 10 residues. The germline V and J ends were trimmed by 5 bases and 8 bases, with 8 bases remaining between them. Germline V CDR1 and CDR2: GTSNPN, SVGIG (reference sequence).

CDR3 region: CSVRHGYTGELFF. The CDR3, as DNA: TGCAGCGTCAGGCACGGGTACACCGGGGAGCTGTTTTTT. The rearrangement uses TRBV29-1 and TRBJ2-2; D remains ambiguous. The CDR3 runs to 13 residues. Trimming took off 6 bases at V and 3 bases at J, with 11 bases between the two ends. Germline CDR1 reads SQVTM; CDR2 reads ANQGSEA.

This clonotype was seen ten or more times. V gene TRBV7-2 combines with J gene TRBJ2-7; 7 positions match TRBD1. The CDR3 extends over 16 amino acids. V lost 4 bases, J lost 0 bases, and 9 bases stayed unmatched. Germline V gene lookup returns CDR1 SGHTA and CDR2 FQGNSA. The CDR3 sequence is CASSWSGGGSSYEQYF. The CDR3 coding sequence is TGTGCCAGCAGCTGGTCAGGGGGTGGAAGCTCCTACGAGCAGTACTTC.

This clonotype appeared a few times. The rearrangement joins TRBV20-1 to TRBJ2-2; 7 bases line up with TRBD1. Germline V gene lookup returns CDR1 DFQATT and CDR2 SNEGSKA (reference sequence). Trimming removed 0 bases from V and 4 bases from J; junction bases left unmatched: 8. This CDR3 has 16 amino acids. This CDR3 is CSARDSKGARTGELFF. CDR3 coding DNA: TGCAGTGCTAGAGATTCGAAGGGGGCACGCACCGGGGAGCTGTTTTTT.

The genes are TRBV12-3 or TRBV12-4 and TRBJ2-3, with unresolved D. The CDR3 has 14 residues. The germline V and J ends were trimmed by 3 bases and 4 bases, with 11 bases remaining between them. The CDR3 nucleotides read TGTGCCAGCAGTTTTGTAGGGTCGGCAGATACGCAGTATTTT. It translates to CASSFVGSADTQYF.

This chain uses TRBV29-1 with TRBJ2-1; no clear D. In germline, CDR1 is SQVTM, CDR2 ANQGSEA. This CDR3 has 12 amino acids. V lost 6 bases and J lost 6, with 12 bases in between. The CDR3 region has the DNA TGCAGCGTCCGTACAGCGACCAATGAGCAGTTCTTC. It translates to CSVRTATNEQFF.

The chain couples TRBV20-1 to TRBJ2-7; D tentatively reads TRBD1 or TRBD2 (5 bases each). Germline-derived CDR1 and CDR2 are DFQATT and SNEGSKA (reference sequence). This CDR3 is 15 amino acids long. The V and J ends lost 0 bases and 2 bases respectively, with 14 bases between them. CDR3 bases: TGCAGTGCTAGAGAGGGGGTCCAAGGAACCTACGAGCAGTACTTC. Its protein product is CSAREGVQGTYEQYF.